Shown below are 27 T cell receptor beta chains from a single sample sequenced in a study of blood T cell repertoires in COVID-19. Profiled with immunoSEQ multiplex PCR; TCRdb holds only in-frame clones, not every one. Seen here are about 190,000 clones, 70% to 85% observed once, and the top ten hold roughly 12%. The material sequenced was peripheral blood. These TCRs come from a woman aged 45-65 years with acute or convalescent COVID-19.

This chain uses TRBV3-1 (or the pseudogene TRBV3-2) with TRBJ1-4; 7 bases are shared with TRBD1. V dropped 2 bases and J dropped 9; count of bases not matched to a gene: 12. The CDR3 has 16 residues. Germline CDR1 reads LGHDT; CDR2 reads YNNKEL (reference sequence). The CDR3 reads CASSQSTATGIKKLFF. DNA of the CDR3: TGTGCCAGCAGCCAATCAACTGCGACAGGGATCAAAAAACTGTTTTTT.

The chain couples TRBV6-5 to TRBJ1-3; D is unclear. The CDR3 runs 15 residues. Trimming shortened V by 2 bases and J by 2 bases, and 10 bases separated the two germline ends. Germline-derived CDR1 and CDR2 are MNHEY and SVGAGI. The CDR3 reads CASSYIRNPGNTIYF. CDR3 DNA: TGTGCCAGCAGTTACATCAGGAATCCTGGAAACACCATATATTTT.

J is TRBJ2-1 and V is TRBV9; D ambiguous. Trimming left V 4 bases short and J 4 bases short, with 18 bases between. The CDR3 contains 16 residues. Germline lookup yields CDR1 SGDLS and CDR2 YYNGEE. CDR3 coding DNA: TGTGCCAGCAGCCCAACACGCAGGCCTGGATACAATGAGCAGTTCTTC. Translating gives CASSPTRRPGYNEQFF.

The rearrangement uses TRBV6-2 or TRBV6-3 and TRBJ1-1; 9 bases align to TRBD1. J was trimmed by 0 bases and V by 5 bases; bases with no gene match: 10. Germline CDR1 and CDR2: MNHEY and SVGEGT. The CDR3 totals 17 residues. In DNA form, the CDR3 reads TGTGCCAGCAGTCCAGGACAGGGGCGCCCCATGAACACTGAAGCTTTCTTT. This translates into CASSPGQGRPMNTEAFF.

The V gene is TRBV5-1, the J gene TRBJ1-2; D is possibly TRBD1 (6 bases). V dropped 0 bases and J dropped 4 bases, with 13 bases sitting between them. CDR3 length: 15 residues. From germline, CDR1 is SGHRS and CDR2 YFSETQ. Here the CDR3 reads CASSLVAGATYGYTF. CDR3 nucleotides: TGCGCCAGCAGCTTGGTGGCAGGGGCTACCTATGGCTACACCTTC.

The chain is built from TRBV6-5 and TRBJ2-7, with 7 bases matching TRBD1. Trimming cost V 7 bases and J 2 bases; bases outside gene matches: 5. In germline, CDR1 is MNHEY, CDR2 SVGAGI. The CDR3 extends over 13 amino acids. This chain's CDR3 is CASKPRGTYEQYF. The CDR3 bases are TGTGCCAGCAAGCCCAGGGGGACCTACGAGCAGTACTTC.

V is TRBV7-2 and J is TRBJ2-1; D is perhaps TRBD1 (6 bases). V was shortened by 3 bases and J by 2 bases, with 14 bases between the two germline ends. This CDR3 is built from 16 residues. Germline assignment: CDR1 SGHTA and CDR2 FQGNSA. The CDR3, as DNA: TGTGCCAGCAGCTTCCGAACAGGGACGCCCTACAATGAGCAGTTCTTC. Translation gives CASSFRTGTPYNEQFF.

The rearrangement links TRBV27 to TRBJ1-1; possible D gene TRBD1, 6 bases. CDR3 length: 14 residues. Germline V CDR1 and CDR2: MNHEY, SMNVEV (reference sequence). Trimming took off 6 bases at V and 5 bases at J, with 16 bases between the two ends. Here the CDR3 DNA reads TGTGCCAGCAGGGAAACAGGGTCGCGGACTGAAGCTTTCTTT. This gives the protein CASRETGSRTEAFF.

This sequence joins TRBV7-8 and TRBJ1-2, with 8 bases identical to TRBD1. CDR3 length equals 15 residues. The V and J ends lost 5 bases and 4 bases, in that order; junction bases with no gene match: 9. Germline V gives CDR1 SGHVS, CDR2 FQNEAQ. The CDR3 DNA is TGTGCCAGCAGCGTACAGGGGGTGCCTTCCTATGGCTACACCTTC. Translated, it gives CASSVQGVPSYGYTF.

The J gene is TRBJ1-4, the V gene TRBV3-1 (or the pseudogene TRBV3-2), with D hard to call. Germline-derived CDR1 and CDR2 are LGHDT and YNNKEL (reference sequence). Between the trimmed V and J ends, which lost 1 base and 4 bases, there was a span of 7 bases. This CDR3 is built from 14 residues. CDR3 DNA: TGTGCCAGCAGCCAAGTGCGGGATAATGAAAAACTGTTTTTT. It translates to CASSQVRDNEKLFF.

The CDR3 region has the DNA TGTGCCAGCAGCCGAGGGTCGGACAGTAATGAAAAACTGTTTTTT. It codes for CASSRGSDSNEKLFF. J is TRBJ1-4 and V is TRBV28, with a possible D match to TRBD1 (6 bases). V gave up 6 bases and J gave up 4 bases, with 15 bases separating them. The CDR3 has 15 residues. Germline loops: CDR1 MDHEN, CDR2 SYDVKM.

This clone was observed once. The chain has TRBV6-2 or TRBV6-3 and TRBJ1-5, with D possibly being TRBD1 (6 bases). Germline assignment: CDR1 MNHEY and CDR2 SVGEGT. CDR3 length: 13 amino acids. V dropped 6 bases and J dropped 1 base, with 7 bases sitting between them. The CDR3 DNA sequence: TGTGCCAGCAGCAGGGGAAGCAATCAGCCCCAGCATTTT. Protein product: CASSRGSNQPQHF.

This rearrangement joins TRBV5-4 to TRBJ1-4; 10 bases align to TRBD1. CDR3 size: 13 residues. Per the germline V gene, CDR1 is SGHNT and CDR2 is YYREEE (reference sequence). V shed 5 bases, J shed 8 bases, and the junction held 3 bases outside the gene matches. The CDR3: CASRKTGGEKLFF. The CDR3 DNA is TGTGCCAGCAGGAAGACAGGGGGCGAAAAACTGTTTTTT.

This clone is a singleton in its sample. The rearrangement joins TRBV28 to TRBJ1-3; perhaps TRBD1 as D (6 bases). This CDR3 has 14 residues. Germline values: CDR1 MDHEN, CDR2 SYDVKM. V lost 5 bases and J 5 bases, leaving 13 bases between the germline ends. CDR3 in DNA: TGTGCCAGCAGTCGTAGGCAGGGGAGAAACACCATATATTTT. Protein: CASSRRQGRNTIYF.

The genes are TRBV27 and TRBJ1-6; D not resolved. The V gene's germline CDR1 is MNHEY and CDR2 SMNVEV (reference sequence). The CDR3 covers 17 residues. V shed 4 bases and J shed 0 bases, with 13 bases lying between them. The CDR3 bases are TGTGCCAGCAGTTCCCGCGCTGTGAGCTCCTATAATTCACCCCTCCACTTT. As protein: CASSSRAVSSYNSPLHF.

This sequence joins TRBV28 and TRBJ2-3, with 9 bases that match TRBD1. The J segment lost 14 bases and the V segment lost 5 bases, leaving 11 bases of the junction unmatched. CDR3 length: 13 amino acids. Germline-derived CDR1 and CDR2 are MDHEN and SYDVKM. The CDR3 DNA reads TGTGCCAGCAGTCTACCCGGGACAGGGTTGGCGTATTTT. It yields the protein CASSLPGTGLAYF.

This chain links TRBV20-1 with TRBJ2-3; possible D gene TRBD1, 6 bases. This CDR3 contains 17 residues. Trimming removed 3 bases at V and 1 base at J, with 20 bases between. The germline gives CDR1 DFQATT, CDR2 SNEGSKA (reference sequence). CDR3 in amino acids: CSASSRGKGEGTDTQYF. The CDR3 DNA sequence: TGCAGTGCTAGTTCCAGGGGTAAGGGGGAAGGCACAGATACGCAGTATTTT.

The chain employs TRBV27 and TRBJ1-5; D ambiguous. The CDR3 consists of 15 residues. V lost 5 bases and J 10 bases, leaving 21 bases between the germline ends. Germline V CDR1 and CDR2: MNHEY, SMNVEV (reference sequence). The chain's CDR3 is CASSRWTQEPGPQHF. The CDR3 nucleotides read TGTGCCAGCAGTCGGTGGACGCAGGAGCCGGGACCCCAGCATTTT.

The chain uses TRBV9 and TRBJ2-7; 7 positions agree with TRBD1. J was trimmed by 9 bases and V by 2 bases; bases with no gene match: 8. Germline V gene sequence: CDR1 SGDLS, CDR2 YYNGEE. This CDR3 is 13 amino acids long. DNA of the CDR3: TGTGCCAGCAGCGTTGGGACAGACCCGAGGCAGTACTTC. It encodes CASSVGTDPRQYF.

The genes are TRBV27 and TRBJ1-2; TRBD1 might be the D (6 bases). The V end was cut by 6 bases, the J end by 2 bases, with 10 bases between. This CDR3 has 13 amino acids. Germline CDR1 MNHEY, CDR2 SMNVEV (reference sequence). For the CDR3, the DNA is TGTGCCAGCAGATTAACAGGGAACTATGGCTACACCTTC. It codes for CASRLTGNYGYTF.

The chain links TRBV11-2 to TRBJ1-2; D uncertain. V gave up 7 bases and J gave up 3 bases, with 9 bases separating them. There are 12 residues in the CDR3. In germline, CDR1 is SGHAT, CDR2 FQNNGV. The CDR3 is CASNLLYYGYTF. DNA of the CDR3: TGTGCCAGCAATCTTCTTTACTATGGCTACACCTTC.

The rearrangement uses TRBV7-2 and TRBJ2-1; 10 bases match TRBD2. Per germline, CDR1 SGHTA and CDR2 FQGNSA. The CDR3 consists of 16 residues. Trimming cost V 5 bases and J 2 bases; bases outside gene matches: 6. The CDR3 region has the DNA TGTGCCAGCAGCCCGCCGGGACTAGCGACCTACAATGAGCAGTTCTTC. Its translation is CASSPPGLATYNEQFF.

The chain carries TRBV6-4 and TRBJ2-1; perhaps TRBD1 as D (5 bases). Trimming stripped 10 bases from V and 5 bases from J, with 21 bases between. Germline CDR1 is MRHNA and CDR2 is SNTAGT. This CDR3 region has 15 residues. CDR3 sequence (DNA): TGTGCCACCTCGCTGGGGCTGGGTAACCACAATGAGCAGTTCTTC. This gives the protein CATSLGLGNHNEQFF.

V gene TRBV28 combines with J gene TRBJ1-2; TRBD1 matches 8 bases. There are 14 residues in the CDR3. Germline CDR1 MDHEN, CDR2 SYDVKM. V was clipped by 7 bases and J by 7 bases; unmatched bases: 11. CDR3 coding DNA: TGTGCCAGCAACGTGGACAGGGTATCAGGTGGCTACACCTTC. It translates to CASNVDRVSGGYTF.

The chain carries TRBV18 and TRBJ2-3; D may be TRBD1 (6 bases). This CDR3 contains 15 residues. Per the germline V gene, CDR1 is KGHSH and CDR2 is LQKENI. V was pared by 3 bases and J by 4 bases, with 14 bases between. In nucleotides, the CDR3 is TGTGCCAGCTCACCGCAACAGGGCGTGGCAGATACGCAGTATTTT. Residues: CASSPQQGVADTQYF.

The chain uses TRBV2 and TRBJ2-1; possibly TRBD2 for D (6 bases). Looked up from germline, CDR1 is SNHLY and CDR2 is FYNNEI. The length of the CDR3 is 12 residues. The ends were cut back, 6 bases at V and 9 bases at J, with 12 bases in the middle. The CDR3: CASRGDFGEQFF. DNA for the CDR3: TGTGCCAGCAGAGGGGACTTCGGTGAGCAGTTCTTC.

The table lists this clone with a count of one. The V and J genes are TRBV7-9 and TRBJ2-3; weak D call: TRBD1 (6 bases). The germline CDR1 and CDR2 sequences are SEHNR and FQNEAQ (reference sequence). Trimming pared 5 bases from V and 2 bases from J, leaving 11 bases between. The CDR3 contains 14 residues. This CDR3 reads CASSPDSFTDTQYF. The CDR3 DNA reads as TGTGCCAGCAGCCCGGACAGTTTCACAGATACGCAGTATTTT. Supplemented by reference TRBV7-9 and TRBJ2-3, the full variable domain reads DTGVSQNPRHKITKRGQNVTFRCDPISEHNRLYWYRQTLGQGPEFLTYFQNEAQLEKSRLLSDRFSAERPKGSFSTLEIQRTEQGDSAMYLCASSPDSFTDTQYFGPGTRLTVL.